The 27 T cell receptor beta chains given below trace back to one sample, sequenced in a study of cytomegalovirus exposure and HLA in healthy donors. The primer mix had 60 Vbeta and 13 Jbeta primers. Libraries were prepared by immunoSEQ multiplex PCR; TCRdb keeps only in-frame clonotypes and omits some of them. Found here are some 82,000 clones; the top ten clones hold approximately 1%. Source material: PBMCs. Receptors originate from a woman under 40 in good health and CMV-seronegative.

The chain recombines TRBV23-1 with TRBJ1-5; tentatively, D is TRBD1 (5 bases). TRBV23-1 counts as an open reading frame of uncertain function. This CDR3 spans 16 amino acids. Trimming took off 0 bases at V and 5 bases at J, with 14 bases between the two ends. The CDR3 DNA follows: TGCGCCAGCAGTCAATCGCGCGGGGGGGGAGATCAGCCCCAGCATTTT. Its translation: CASSQSRGGGDQPQHF.

The chain links TRBV19 to TRBJ1-1; D gene uncertain. Trimming left V 2 bases short and J 4 bases short, with 17 bases between. This CDR3 has 16 residues. Germline V lookup: CDR1 LNHDA, CDR2 SQIVND (reference sequence). The CDR3 bases are TGTGCCAGTAGTATAAAGGCAACTTCGAGGAGCACTGAAGCTTTCTTT. It specifies CASSIKATSRSTEAFF. Supplemented by reference TRBV19 and TRBJ1-1, the full variable domain reads DGGITQSPKYLFRKEGQNVTLSCEQNLNHDAMYWYRQDPGQGLRLIYYSQIVNDFQKGDIAEGYSVSREKKESFPLTVTSAQKNPTAFYLCASSIKATSRSTEAFFGQGTRLTVV.

V and J are TRBV28 and TRBJ1-5; a possible D gene is TRBD1 (5 bases). The CDR3 extends over 15 amino acids. From germline, CDR1 is MDHEN and CDR2 SYDVKM. V was cut by 8 bases and J by 2 bases, with 16 bases left in between. The CDR3 loop reads CASVWGGAGNQPQHF. CDR3 bases: TGTGCCAGCGTATGGGGAGGGGCCGGCAATCAGCCCCAGCATTTT.

The chain couples TRBV2 to TRBJ2-7; 12 bases are shared with TRBD2. Germline V gene lookup returns CDR1 SNHLY and CDR2 FYNNEI. V dropped 5 bases and J dropped 6; count of bases not matched to a gene: 8. The CDR3 covers 15 residues. DNA for the CDR3: TGTGCCAGCAGTCCGCGAACTAGCGGGAGGCTCGAGCAGTACTTC. Amino acid sequence: CASSPRTSGRLEQYF.

This chain joins TRBV30 and TRBJ1-1; 7 bases agree with TRBD1. The CDR3 runs 14 residues. After removal of 5 bases from V and 7 bases from J, the junction contained 13 bases not matched to a gene. Germline V gene data show CDR1 as GTSNPN and CDR2 as SVGIG (reference sequence). The DNA of the CDR3 is TGTGCCTGGGATAAGGGACAGAGTACCTTTGAAGCTTTCTTT. Protein sequence: CAWDKGQSTFEAFF.

The chain combines TRBV30 with TRBJ2-7, with no clear D. CDR3 length: 13 amino acids. In germline, CDR1 is GTSNPN, CDR2 SVGIG (reference sequence). V gave up 0 bases and J gave up 2 bases, with 8 bases separating them. CDR3 nucleotides: TGTGCCTGGAGTGTACGGTCCCCCTACGAGCAGTACTTC. This gives the protein CAWSVRSPYEQYF.

The J gene is TRBJ1-2, the V gene TRBV5-1; a weak D match, TRBD1 (5 bases). Per germline, CDR1 SGHRS and CDR2 YFSETQ. The V end lost 0 bases, the J end lost 3 bases, and 18 bases lay between the germline ends. CDR3 length: 17 residues. This CDR3 reads CASSLGVRGNLDYGYTF. For the CDR3, the DNA is TGCGCCAGCAGCTTGGGAGTAAGGGGTAATTTGGACTATGGCTACACCTTC.

This chain joins TRBV7-9 and TRBJ1-1; 7 bases agree with TRBD1. The trim removed 4 bases at V and 11 bases at J, leaving 13 bases unmatched. CDR3 size: 14 residues. CDR1 is SEHNR, CDR2 FQNEAQ, per germline (reference sequence). Written as DNA, the CDR3 is TGTGCCAGCAGCTCTTCAGGGGGGATGTTGAGGGCTTTCTTT. It is translated as CASSSSGGMLRAFF. Full variable domain (rest looked up from reference TRBV7-9 and TRBJ1-1): DTGVSQNPRHKITKRGQNVTFRCDPISEHNRLYWYRQTLGQGPEFLTYFQNEAQLEKSRLLSDRFSAERPKGSFSTLEIQRTEQGDSAMYLCASSSSGGMLRAFFGQGTRLTVV.

The V gene is TRBV2, the J gene TRBJ1-4, with 11 bases aligning to TRBD1. V lost 5 bases and J lost 4; bases outside the gene matches: 3. Germline V gives CDR1 SNHLY, CDR2 FYNNEI. The CDR3 is 15 amino acids. The CDR3 protein is CASSSGQGVNEKLFF. The DNA of the CDR3 is TGTGCCAGCAGTTCGGGACAGGGGGTTAATGAAAAACTGTTTTTT. The complete variable domain, with remaining parts taken from reference TRBV2 and TRBJ1-4, reads EPEVTQTPSHQVTQMGQEVILRCVPISNHLYFYWYRQILGQKVEFLVSFYNNEISEKSEIFDDQFSVERPDGSNFTLKIRSTKLEDSAMYFCASSSGQGVNEKLFFGSGTQLSVL.

The chain couples TRBV7-9 to TRBJ2-7; 8 bases match TRBD2. The CDR3 is 14 residues long. V lost 5 bases, J lost 4 bases, and 7 bases stayed unmatched. Germline V gene data show CDR1 as SEHNR and CDR2 as FQNEAQ (reference sequence). This chain's CDR3 is CASSATSGPYEQYF. CDR3 in DNA: TGTGCCAGCAGCGCAACTAGCGGTCCGTACGAGCAGTACTTC.

The chain has TRBV29-1 and TRBJ2-7; TRBD1 agrees at 8 bases. The CDR3 totals 14 residues. The trim removed 6 bases at V and 6 bases at J, leaving 13 bases unmatched. CDR1 and CDR2 from the germline V gene are SQVTM and ANQGSEA. The CDR3 DNA sequence: TGCAGCGTGCGACCGGGACAGGTAACGGGCGAGCAGTACTTC. Translating it yields CSVRPGQVTGEQYF.

V usage is TRBV29-1 and J usage is TRBJ1-1; perhaps TRBD1 as D (5 bases). Trimming removed 2 bases at V and 6 bases at J, with 10 bases between. Germline CDR1 reads SQVTM; CDR2 reads ANQGSEA. CDR3 size: 12 residues. CDR3 loop: CSVEFRDSEAFF. DNA of the CDR3: TGCAGCGTTGAATTCAGGGACTCTGAAGCTTTCTTT. Full variable domain (rest looked up from reference TRBV29-1 and TRBJ1-1): SAVISQKPSRDICQRGTSLTIQCQVDSQVTMMFWYRQQPGQSLTLIATANQGSEATYESGFVIDKFPISRPNLTFSTLTVSNMSPEDSSIYLCSVEFRDSEAFFGQGTRLTVV.

This chain uses TRBV14 with TRBJ1-2, with 7 bases that match TRBD1. The germline V gene has CDR1 SGHDN and CDR2 FVKESK. The CDR3 covers 15 residues. V lost 5 bases and J lost 4; bases outside the gene matches: 10. CDR3 nucleotides: TGTGCCAGCAGCGGCGGGACAGAAGGCTCCTATGGCTACACCTTC. Residues: CASSGGTEGSYGYTF.

The V gene is TRBV2, the J gene TRBJ1-2; possibly TRBD1 for D (5 bases). The CDR3 runs 11 residues. V was clipped by 5 bases and J by 8 bases, with 9 bases between them. The germline V gene encodes CDR1 SNHLY and CDR2 FYNNEI. The CDR3 nucleotides are TGTGCCAGCAGTTACCAGGGAGGCTACACCTTC. Translation gives CASSYQGGYTF.

The chain uses TRBV18 and TRBJ1-1; 8 bases map to TRBD1. The germline CDR1 and CDR2 sequences are KGHSH and LQKENI. The V and J ends lost 2 bases and 6 bases, in that order; junction bases with no gene match: 11. The CDR3 is made up of 16 amino acids. CDR3 residues: CASSPTSGGGGSEAFF. The CDR3 bases are TGTGCCAGCTCACCAACCTCAGGGGGCGGTGGTTCTGAAGCTTTCTTT.

This sequence joins TRBV15 and TRBJ2-7; D is uncertain. Deletions cut 0 bases from V and 2 bases from J, with 5 bases between. Germline CDR1 is LNHNV and CDR2 is YYDKDF (reference sequence). The CDR3 has 13 amino acids. The CDR3 loop is CATSRDKPYEQYF. CDR3 nucleotide sequence: TGTGCCACCAGCAGAGATAAGCCCTACGAGCAGTACTTC.

The chain combines TRBV6-5 with TRBJ1-1, with D perhaps matching TRBD1 (5 bases). The CDR3 sequence is 15 residues long. Germline V gene sequence: CDR1 MNHEY, CDR2 SVGAGI. V lost 0 bases to trimming and J lost 6 bases, with 14 bases between them. The CDR3 spells CASSYSRVGGAEAFF. For the CDR3, the DNA is TGTGCCAGCAGTTACTCCAGGGTTGGTGGCGCTGAAGCTTTCTTT.

The chain joins TRBV6-1 to TRBJ1-2, with 7 bases aligning to TRBD1. The CDR3 covers 15 residues. Trimming cost V 7 bases and J 0 bases; bases outside gene matches: 8. The germline CDR1 and CDR2 sequences are MNHNS and SASEGT. The CDR3 DNA reads TGTGCCAGCACCCTACCGGGACAGCCTAACTATGGCTACACCTTC. Translated, it gives CASTLPGQPNYGYTF.

V usage is TRBV6-1 and J usage is TRBJ1-3; 8 nucleotides agree with TRBD1. Germline loops: CDR1 MNHNS, CDR2 SASEGT. Germline trimming cut 10 bases from V and 3 bases from J; bases unmatched to any gene: 8. The CDR3 totals 14 residues. The CDR3 DNA is TGTGCCATCGCACAGGGGGTTAGTGGAAACACCATATATTTT. It yields the protein CAIAQGVSGNTIYF.

This sequence joins TRBV20-1 and TRBJ1-2; 8 bases align to TRBD1. The V and J ends lost 3 bases and 7 bases, in that order; junction bases with no gene match: 1. The germline gives CDR1 DFQATT, CDR2 SNEGSKA (reference sequence). The CDR3 spans 11 residues. CDR3 protein: CSARDRVGYTF. The CDR3 DNA reads TGCAGTGCTAGGGACAGGGTTGGCTACACCTTC.

The chain combines TRBV7-9 with TRBJ2-7; D is uncertain. Deletions cut 3 bases from V and 1 base from J, with 7 bases between. The CDR3 covers 13 residues. Germline V gene data show CDR1 as SEHNR and CDR2 as FQNEAQ (reference sequence). In nucleotides, the CDR3 is TGTGCCAGCAGCTTGCCAGGATCCTACGAGCAGTACTTC. It codes for CASSLPGSYEQYF.

The chain employs TRBV7-9 and TRBJ2-1; D perhaps matches TRBD2 (6 bases). Germline V gene lookup returns CDR1 SEHNR and CDR2 FQNEAQ (reference sequence). Trimming cost V 5 bases and J 0 bases, with 17 bases left between them. The CDR3 sequence is 17 residues long. This CDR3 is CASSPTSGLSSYNEQFF. CDR3 in DNA: TGTGCCAGCAGCCCGACGAGCGGGCTGAGCTCCTACAATGAGCAGTTCTTC.

This chain uses TRBV6-1 with TRBJ2-6; D unresolved. The CDR3 totals 14 residues. V lost 9 bases, J lost 12 bases, and 21 bases lay in between. Germline V gene sequence: CDR1 MNHNS, CDR2 SASEGT. The CDR3 nucleotides are TGTGCCAGTGGTGATTGGGCCCTGGGTCCCGTCCTGACTTTC. It encodes CASGDWALGPVLTF.

The chain uses TRBV12-5 and TRBJ2-7; 11 bases match TRBD2. Germline V CDR1 and CDR2: LGHNT, FRNRAP. Trimming took 5 bases from V and 4 from J; bases not matched to a gene: 4. The CDR3 is 14 residues long. DNA of the CDR3: TGTGCTAGTGGTGATGGACTAGCGGGTTACGAGCAGTACTTC. Its translation: CASGDGLAGYEQYF.

The chain couples TRBV28 to TRBJ1-1; TRBD1 is a possible D gene (6 bases). The CDR3 extends over 11 amino acids. Germline assignment: CDR1 MDHEN and CDR2 SYDVKM. V dropped 10 bases and J dropped 5 bases, with 11 bases sitting between them. CDR3 protein: CATSRGTEAFF. The DNA of the CDR3 is TGTGCCACCTCCAGGGGTACTGAAGCTTTCTTT.

This chain connects TRBV5-4 to TRBJ2-6; D ambiguous. The ends were cut back, 1 base at V and 4 bases at J, with 9 bases in the middle. CDR3 size: 15 residues. CDR1 SGHNT and CDR2 YYREEE come from the germline V gene (reference sequence). CDR3 coding DNA: TGTGCCAGCAGCTTGATCGGGTCAGGGGCCAACGTCCTGACTTTC. It codes for CASSLIGSGANVLTF.

This chain connects TRBV29-1 to TRBJ2-6; D unclear. The CDR3 spans 13 residues. The V gene lost 5 bases and the J gene lost 0 bases, with 5 bases spanning the gap. The germline gives CDR1 SQVTM, CDR2 ANQGSEA. The CDR3 sequence: CSVQISGANVLTF. Written as DNA, the CDR3 is TGCAGCGTTCAGATCTCTGGGGCCAACGTCCTGACTTTC.